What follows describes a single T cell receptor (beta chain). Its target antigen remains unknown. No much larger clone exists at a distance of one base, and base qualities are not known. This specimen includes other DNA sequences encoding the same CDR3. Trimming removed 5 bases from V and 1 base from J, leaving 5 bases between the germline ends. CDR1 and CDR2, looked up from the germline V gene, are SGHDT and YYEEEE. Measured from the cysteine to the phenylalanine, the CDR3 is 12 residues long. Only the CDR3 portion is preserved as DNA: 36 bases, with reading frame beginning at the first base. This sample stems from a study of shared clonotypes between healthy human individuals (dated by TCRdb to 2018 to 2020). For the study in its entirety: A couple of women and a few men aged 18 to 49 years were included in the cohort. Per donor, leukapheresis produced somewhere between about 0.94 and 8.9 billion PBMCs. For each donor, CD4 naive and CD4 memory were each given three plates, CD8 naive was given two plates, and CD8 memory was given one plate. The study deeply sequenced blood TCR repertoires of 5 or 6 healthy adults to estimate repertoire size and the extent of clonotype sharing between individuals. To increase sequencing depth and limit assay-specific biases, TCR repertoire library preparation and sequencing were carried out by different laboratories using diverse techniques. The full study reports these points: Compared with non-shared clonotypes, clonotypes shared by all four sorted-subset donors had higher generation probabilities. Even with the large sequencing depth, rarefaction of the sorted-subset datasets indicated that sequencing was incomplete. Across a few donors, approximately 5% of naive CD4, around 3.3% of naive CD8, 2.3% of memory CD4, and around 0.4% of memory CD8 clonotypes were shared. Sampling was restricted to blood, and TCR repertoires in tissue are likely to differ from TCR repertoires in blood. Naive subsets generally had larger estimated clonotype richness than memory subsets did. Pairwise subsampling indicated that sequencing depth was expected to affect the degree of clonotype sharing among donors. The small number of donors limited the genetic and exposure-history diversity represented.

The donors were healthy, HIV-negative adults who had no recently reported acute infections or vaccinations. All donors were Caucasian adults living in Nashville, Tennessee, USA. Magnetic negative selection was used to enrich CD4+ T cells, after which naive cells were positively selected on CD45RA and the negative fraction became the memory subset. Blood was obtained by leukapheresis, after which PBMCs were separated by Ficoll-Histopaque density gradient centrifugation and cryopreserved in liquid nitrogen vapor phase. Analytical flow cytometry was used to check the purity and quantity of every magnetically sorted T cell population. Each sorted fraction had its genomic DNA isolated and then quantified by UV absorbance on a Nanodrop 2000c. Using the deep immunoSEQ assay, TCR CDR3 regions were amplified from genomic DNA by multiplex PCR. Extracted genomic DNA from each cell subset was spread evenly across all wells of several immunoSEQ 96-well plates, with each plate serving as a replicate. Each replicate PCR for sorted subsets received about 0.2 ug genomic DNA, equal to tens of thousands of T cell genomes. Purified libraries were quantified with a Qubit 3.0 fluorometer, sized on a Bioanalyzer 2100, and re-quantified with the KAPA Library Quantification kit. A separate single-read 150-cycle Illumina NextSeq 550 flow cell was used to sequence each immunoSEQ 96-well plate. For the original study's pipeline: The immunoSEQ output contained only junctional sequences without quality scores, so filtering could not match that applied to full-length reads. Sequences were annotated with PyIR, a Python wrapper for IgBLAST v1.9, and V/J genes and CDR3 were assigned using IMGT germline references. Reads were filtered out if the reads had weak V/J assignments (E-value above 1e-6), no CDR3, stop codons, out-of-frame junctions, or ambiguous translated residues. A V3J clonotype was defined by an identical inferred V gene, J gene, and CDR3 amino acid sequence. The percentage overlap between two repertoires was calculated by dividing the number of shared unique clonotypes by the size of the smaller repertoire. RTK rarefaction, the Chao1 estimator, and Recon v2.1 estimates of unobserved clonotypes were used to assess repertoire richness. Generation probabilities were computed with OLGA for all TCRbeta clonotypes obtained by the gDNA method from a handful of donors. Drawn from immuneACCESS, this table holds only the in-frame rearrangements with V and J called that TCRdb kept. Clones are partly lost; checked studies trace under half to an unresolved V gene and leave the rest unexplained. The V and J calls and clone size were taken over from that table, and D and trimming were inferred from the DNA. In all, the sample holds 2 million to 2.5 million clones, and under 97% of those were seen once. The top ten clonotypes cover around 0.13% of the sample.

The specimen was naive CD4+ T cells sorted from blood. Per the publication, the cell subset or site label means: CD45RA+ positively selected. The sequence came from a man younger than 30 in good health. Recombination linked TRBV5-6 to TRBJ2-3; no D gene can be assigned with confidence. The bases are TGTGCCAGCAGTAGGGGCACAGATACGCAGTATTTT. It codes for CASSRGTDTQYF.